This T cell receptor beta chain came from a study of blood T cells in healthy people across ages. Study details: T cells yielded about one barcoded beta molecule per two cells through template switching.

As concerns this clonotype: Its antigen is not identified.

Combining a sample-barcoded 5' primer with a J-beta primer mix, a second PCR ran for roughly 7 to 12 cycles. Each cDNA molecule was tagged by a template-switch adaptor with 12 random nucleotides. MiXCR was run by TCRdb on the 5' RACE reads, yielding one entry per CDR3 protein. The table records around 1.5 million distinct CDR3 sequences, around 39% of them present only once. Regarding the study as a whole: Percentage of naive T cells showed a strong correlation with TCR beta diversity.

The source of this sequence is a woman under 30 in good health. Sample: blood.

The CDR3 reads CASSQDSWWGTEAFF. CDR3 sequence (DNA): TGTGCCAGCAGCCAAGATTCTTGGTGGGGCACTGAAGCTTTCTTT. This sequence joins TRBV4-2 and TRBJ1-1; unclear D gene. The V gene's germline CDR1 is LGHNA and CDR2 YNFKEQ. The V end was cut by 0 bases, the J end by 4 bases, with 12 bases between. The CDR3 covers 15 residues.